This T cell receptor beta chain was identified during a study of neurological immune-mediated disorders. In this sample, this clonotype turned up many times. The antigen remains unidentified. TCRdb redid the calling of the 5' RACE reads with MiXCR, one entry per CDR3 protein. The profile shows about 38,000 distinct CDR3 sequences, over 8.5% of them singletons. Time point defined: technical triplicate 1. The unsorted libraries were made from 2 million PBMCs kept at -80 C. General observations from the study: Subjects shared no identical expanded-clone CDR3 amino acid sequences, suggesting private TCR-beta repertoires in all groups. Multiple sclerosis patients had less TCR clonal expansion than even healthy controls, unlike HTLV-1-associated myelopathy.

The CDR3 sequence is 13 residues long. Germline V gene sequence: CDR1 WNHNN, CDR2 SYGVQD (reference sequence). V lost 6 bases to trimming and J lost 1 base, with 10 bases between them. The genes are TRBV10-1 and TRBJ2-7; D call uncertain. The sequenced sample was PBMCs. The source is a man in his sixties with HTLV-1-associated myelopathy (HAM/TSP). CDR3 nucleotides: TGCGCCAGCAGCGGACCCCCGTCCTACGAGCAGTACTTC. Translation gives CASSGPPSYEQYF.